Below, one T cell receptor beta chain is given with its context. Its antigen remains unidentified. The data were taken from a study of response to subunit inactivated influenza vaccine. This CDR3 region has 15 residues. Per the germline V gene, CDR1 is LGHNA and CDR2 is YNFKEQ. V lost 1 base and J lost 1, with 9 bases in between. TCRdb used MiXCR to reprocess the RT-PCR reads, holding one entry per CDR3 protein. Among 650,000 to 800,000 distinct CDR3 sequences listed, 11% to 15% were seen once. Overall study findings and caveats: The authors proposed limited new T cell recruitment per seasonal influenza vaccination.

The receptor was derived from a man aged 45 to 65 who received an inactivated influenza vaccine. The starting material was PBMCs from blood, obtained around 14 days before vaccination. V is TRBV4-2 and J is TRBJ2-3; D is unresolved. CDR3 bases: TGTGCCAGCAGCCAAGGAGCGTGGGGCACAGATACGCAGTATTTT. Translating gives CASSQGAWGTDTQYF.